The text below deals with one TCR beta chain. The sample originates from a study of blood T cell repertoires in COVID-19. The wider study: Donors of Cohort 3 who recovered were those that had two negative PCRs, clearance, or symptom resolution.

As processed by the authors: By means of reference gene primer amplification, nucleated cell counts were estimated. TCRdb keeps only in-frame clones here, not all; method: immunoSEQ multiplex PCR. The V and J calls and clone size were taken over from that table, and D and trimming were inferred from the DNA. The sample has about 210,000 clones, more than 85% seen once. V was cut by 6 bases and J by 2 bases, with 12 bases left in between. This CDR3 comprises 14 residues. Per the germline V gene, CDR1 is MRHNA and CDR2 is SNTAGT. The TCR sequence derives from a woman aged 40 to 50 in a cohort exposed to, infected with or recovered from COVID-19 (not recorded which). The genes are TRBV6-4 and TRBJ2-3, with D possibly being TRBD1 (5 bases). Specimen: PBMCs or T cells enriched from blood (not recorded which). The CDR3 loop reads CASSTGADTDTQYF. The CDR3 region has the DNA TGTGCCAGCAGCACTGGGGCGGACACAGATACGCAGTATTTT.